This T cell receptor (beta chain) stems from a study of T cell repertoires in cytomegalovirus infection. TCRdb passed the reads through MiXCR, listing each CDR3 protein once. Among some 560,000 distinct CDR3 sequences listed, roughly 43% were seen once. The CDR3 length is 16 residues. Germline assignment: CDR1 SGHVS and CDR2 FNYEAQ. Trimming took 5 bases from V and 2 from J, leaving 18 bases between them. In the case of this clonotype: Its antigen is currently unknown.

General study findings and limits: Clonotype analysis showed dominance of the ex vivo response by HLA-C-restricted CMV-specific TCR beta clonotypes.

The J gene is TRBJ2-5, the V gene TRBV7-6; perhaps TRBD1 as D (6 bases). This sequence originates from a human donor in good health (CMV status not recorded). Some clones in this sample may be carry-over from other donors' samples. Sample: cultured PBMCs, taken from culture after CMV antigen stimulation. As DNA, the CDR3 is TGTGCCAGCAGCCCAGGGGTAGGAACCCTTCAAGAGACCCAGTACTTC. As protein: CASSPGVGTLQETQYF.